The 19 T cell receptor beta chains below come from one sample, sequenced in a study of T cell repertoires in cytomegalovirus infection (dated by TCRdb to about 2019). Their cognate antigens are unknown. The sample's treatment or condition label, in plain terms: in vitro stimulation with specific CMV peptide epitopes to enrich CMV-specific T cells. The run used an Illumina HiSeq 1500. The public sequencing data were trimmed at Q25 with fastp and processed into clonotypes with MiXCR by TCRdb, which kept only in-frame beta chains. Each CDR3 protein gets just one entry, which takes the most common genes and DNA from the rows behind it. The sample table records some 350,000 distinct CDR3 sequences; roughly 28% of these occur just once. The ten biggest clones cover around 19% of the sample. Sample: cultured PBMCs, taken from culture after CMV antigen stimulation. The receptor source for this set is a human donor in good health (CMV status not recorded). Some clones in this sample may be carry-over from other donors' samples.

The chain is built from TRBV5-1 and TRBJ1-2; D remains ambiguous. Deletions cut 6 bases from V and 5 bases from J, with 8 bases between. The length of the CDR3 is 11 residues. Germline-derived CDR1 and CDR2 are SGHRS and YFSETQ. The DNA for the CDR3 is TGCGCCAGCACTGACGGATATGGCTACACCTTC. Translation gives CASTDGYGYTF.

This clonotype was seen a handful of times. This sequence joins TRBV7-9 and TRBJ2-5; 9 nucleotides match TRBD1. This CDR3 contains 16 residues. Trimming removed 6 bases from V and 5 bases from J; junction bases left unmatched: 13. Germline assignment: CDR1 SEHNR and CDR2 FQNEAQ (reference sequence). CDR3 in amino acids: CASRIMDRGSEETQYF. CDR3 bases: TGTGCCAGCAGAATAATGGACAGGGGTTCTGAGGAGACCCAGTACTTC.

The chain carries TRBV19 and TRBJ2-1; D not certain. V lost 5 bases and J lost 4, with 24 bases in between. The CDR3 loop spans 18 amino acids. The V gene's germline CDR1 is LNHDA and CDR2 SQIVND (reference sequence). CDR3: CASSSSSPPRPPYNEQFF. The CDR3 bases are TGTGCCAGTAGTTCAAGTTCTCCCCCTAGACCTCCATACAATGAGCAGTTCTTC.

This rearrangement joins TRBV4-1 to TRBJ1-6; D gene unclear. V was clipped by 5 bases and J by 8 bases, with 16 bases between them. CDR1 and CDR2 (germline): MGHRA, YSYEKL. CDR3 length equals 15 residues. In DNA form, the CDR3 reads TGCGCCAGCAGCTATCGATGGGGTGAGGATTCACCCCTCCACTTT. As protein: CASSYRWGEDSPLHF.

At least ten counts were recorded for this clonotype. The chain links TRBV7-3 to TRBJ2-2; 7 bases match TRBD2. Germline V CDR1 and CDR2: SGHTA, FQGTGA. This CDR3 has 12 residues. J lost 4 bases, V lost 8 bases, and 1 base had no gene match. In nucleotides, the CDR3 is TGTGCCAGCGGGAGGGGCACCGGGGAGCTGTTTTTT. Translated: CASGRGTGELFF.

Many counts were recorded for this clonotype. The chain joins TRBV5-1 to TRBJ2-3, with 12 bases fitting TRBD2. The CDR3 sequence is 19 residues long. CDR1 and CDR2 from the germline V gene are SGHRS and YFSETQ. Trimming took 1 base from V and 5 from J; bases not matched to a gene: 14. The CDR3 region has the DNA TGCGCCAGCAGCTTGTCCTACGGGACTAGCGGGCCCGCCGGAGATACGCAGTATTTT. This codes for CASSLSYGTSGPAGDTQYF.

V gene TRBV2 combines with J gene TRBJ2-5, with TRBD1 as a possible D gene (5 bases). CDR1 and CDR2 (germline): SNHLY, FYNNEI. CDR3 length equals 12 residues. With 6 bases removed from V and 3 bases from J, the gap between germline ends came to 8 bases. CDR3 sequence: CASRGREETQYF. DNA for the CDR3: TGTGCCAGCAGGGGCAGGGAAGAGACCCAGTACTTC.

CDR3 bases: TGTGCCAGCAGCTTAGAAATGCTAGCGGGATCTATCTACGAGCAGTACTTC. Translated: CASSLEMLAGSIYEQYF. The chain is built from TRBV7-8 and TRBJ2-7; 9 bases match TRBD2. Germline assignment: CDR1 SGHVS and CDR2 FQNEAQ. The V gene end was trimmed by 1 base and the J gene end by 3 bases; junction bases not matched to a gene: 10. The CDR3 spans 17 residues.

This clonotype appeared a few times. J is TRBJ2-1 and V is TRBV4-1, with a tentative D call TRBD1 (6 bases). V gave up 6 bases and J gave up 7 bases, with 19 bases separating them. This CDR3 comprises 15 residues. CDR1 MGHRA and CDR2 YSYEKL come from the germline V gene. The DNA for the CDR3 is TGCGCCAGCAGGTCCGGACAGACCGTAAGGAATGAGCAGTTCTTC. This codes for CASRSGQTVRNEQFF.

This clonotype was counted only a few times. V gene TRBV27 combines with J gene TRBJ2-1; D is unresolved. V was clipped by 6 bases and J by 0 bases, with 9 bases between them. The CDR3 spans 14 residues. Looked up from germline, CDR1 is MNHEY and CDR2 is SMNVEV (reference sequence). The CDR3 reads CASSSIGSYNEQFF. The CDR3 nucleotides read TGTGCCAGCAGCTCTATAGGCTCCTACAATGAGCAGTTCTTC.

This clonotype has only a few counts. The chain carries TRBV27 and TRBJ1-1; a possible D gene is TRBD1 (6 bases). The CDR3 covers 14 residues. Trimming pared 9 bases from V and 3 bases from J, leaving 17 bases between. Germline V gene data show CDR1 as MNHEY and CDR2 as SMNVEV (reference sequence). DNA of the CDR3: TGTGCCAGTGCTTTCAGGGGCGGTTACACTGAAGCTTTCTTT. Its translation is CASAFRGGYTEAFF.

V usage is TRBV28 and J usage is TRBJ1-1; D is possibly TRBD1 (6 bases). The CDR3 is 17 residues long. Trimming stripped 5 bases from V and 8 bases from J, with 27 bases between. Per germline, CDR1 MDHEN and CDR2 SYDVKM. The CDR3, as DNA: TGTGCCAGCAGTGGGGGGGGGGGAGATTTACGGGGGCGCGAAGCTTTCTTT. Its protein product is CASSGGGGDLRGREAFF.

The chain carries TRBV28 and TRBJ1-1; perhaps TRBD1 as D (6 bases). The germline CDR1 and CDR2 sequences are MDHEN and SYDVKM. V lost 8 bases to trimming and J lost 2 bases, with 18 bases between them. There are 15 residues in the CDR3. The CDR3 DNA is TGTGCCAGCTGGGGGCTCCCCGTCAGAAACACTGAAGCTTTCTTT. Residues: CASWGLPVRNTEAFF.

The V and J genes are TRBV13 and TRBJ2-1; D remains ambiguous. V was clipped by 5 bases and J by 1 base, with 15 bases between them. The CDR3 totals 16 residues. Germline V gives CDR1 PRHDT, CDR2 FYEKMQ (reference sequence). In DNA form, the CDR3 reads TGTGCCAGCAGCGATCGAGTACTACTGTCCTACAATGAGCAGTTCTTC. It yields the protein CASSDRVLLSYNEQFF.

This clonotype was seen a few times. The chain couples TRBV7-8 to TRBJ1-1; D may be TRBD1 (5 bases). This CDR3 spans 13 amino acids. The V gene lost 2 bases and the J gene lost 5 bases, with 9 bases spanning the gap. The germline CDR1 and CDR2 sequences are SGHVS and FQNEAQ. Here the CDR3 reads CASSLSRDTEAFF. The DNA for the CDR3 is TGTGCCAGCAGCTTATCCAGGGATACTGAAGCTTTCTTT.

This chain uses TRBV7-6 with TRBJ2-3; 9 nucleotides line up with TRBD1. With V trimmed by 4 bases and J by 0 bases, 2 bases remained unmatched. The CDR3 is 15 amino acids. Germline values: CDR1 SGHVS, CDR2 FNYEAQ. CDR3 in DNA: TGTGCCAGCAGCTCTGGACAGGGGAGCACAGATACGCAGTATTTT. Translating gives CASSSGQGSTDTQYF.

The sample holds a few counts of this clonotype. The rearrangement joins TRBV27 to TRBJ1-2; 10 bases match TRBD1. V trimming: 4 bases; J trimming: 4 bases; junction bases outside the gene matches: 3. This CDR3 has 14 amino acids. Germline V CDR1 and CDR2: MNHEY, SMNVEV (reference sequence). The CDR3 DNA reads TGTGCCAGCAGTTACCGGGACAGGGGCTATGGCTACACCTTC. Translated, it gives CASSYRDRGYGYTF.

The chain recombines TRBV5-5 with TRBJ1-5; tentatively, D is TRBD1 (5 bases). V shed 4 bases and J shed 2 bases, with 19 bases lying between them. From germline, CDR1 is SGHKS and CDR2 YYEKEE (reference sequence). The CDR3 has 17 residues. Written as DNA, the CDR3 is TGTGCCAGCAGCCCGTGGTTTCAGGGCAGGGGCAATCAGCCCCAGCATTTT. It specifies CASSPWFQGRGNQPQHF.

This clonotype has more than one count but fewer than ten. The V and J genes are TRBV4-2 and TRBJ1-2; weak D call: TRBD1 (5 bases). In germline, CDR1 is LGHNA, CDR2 YNFKEQ. V was pared by 2 bases and J by 0 bases, with 13 bases between. The CDR3 sequence is 16 residues long. The CDR3, as DNA: TGTGCCAGCAGCCAATCGGAGGGGAGACCTAACTATGGCTACACCTTC. Amino acid sequence: CASSQSEGRPNYGYTF.